This TCR beta chain was obtained from a study of early T cells in non-severe SARS-CoV-2 infection. This clonotype was found a few times. Unmatched junction bases numbered 6, after V lost 1 base and J lost 6 bases. Looked up from germline, CDR1 is LGHNA and CDR2 is YSLEER. The CDR3 extends over 15 amino acids. MiXCR, applied by TCRdb to the 5' RACE reads, yields one record per CDR3 protein. Seen here are around 67,000 distinct CDR3 sequences, 10% to 15% observed once, and the top ten hold less than 7%. The chain is built from TRBV4-3 and TRBJ1-5; 7 nucleotides align to TRBD1. This TCR came from an adult who was a healthcare worker with PCR-confirmed SARS-CoV-2 infection or an uninfected control (not recorded which). The sequenced sample consisted of whole blood. The CDR3 sequence: CASSQVAAGGQPQHF. In nucleotides, the CDR3 is TGCGCCAGCAGCCAAGTTGCGGCAGGGGGTCAGCCCCAGCATTTT.